The 8 T cell receptor beta chains listed next were all sequenced from one sample in a study of CD8 T cells in ankylosing spondylitis. One entry per CDR3 protein, called by TCRdb with MiXCR from the 5' RACE reads. The table lists approximately 350,000 distinct CDR3 sequences, 14% to 15% of them singletons. The sequenced material came from blood, either unsorted or a sorted T cell fraction (not recorded which). These receptors were taken from a male donor with ankylosing spondylitis or in good health (not recorded which).

CDR3 sequence (DNA): TGTGCCATCAGGAGCGGATGGATGGTTGATTCACCCCTCCACTTT. This sequence encodes CAIRSGWMVDSPLHF. This chain joins TRBV10-3 and TRBJ1-6; no definite D call. Per the germline V gene, CDR1 is ENHRY and CDR2 is SYGVKD. V was trimmed by 6 bases and J by 8 bases, leaving 17 bases between them. The CDR3 consists of 15 residues.

This clonotype came up many times. This sequence joins TRBV9 and TRBJ2-1, with D uncertain. The germline V gene encodes CDR1 SGDLS and CDR2 YYNGEE. The CDR3 contains 13 residues. Trimming removed 0 bases at V and 6 bases at J, with 7 bases between. CDR3 DNA sequence: TGTGCCAGCAGCGTAGAAGGCGGCAATGAGCAGTTCTTC. Its protein is CASSVEGGNEQFF.

In its sample, this clonotype was seen a few times. The CDR3 nucleotides read TGCGCCAGCAGCATCAACTGGCCCGGCGGCTACGAGCAGTACTTC. It specifies CASSINWPGGYEQYF. The J gene is TRBJ2-7, the V gene TRBV5-1, with D unclear. CDR3 size: 15 residues. V lost 4 bases to trimming and J lost 3 bases, with 17 bases between them. Germline lookup yields CDR1 SGHRS and CDR2 YFSETQ.

This clonotype was observed a few times. This sequence joins TRBV30 and TRBJ2-5; D may be TRBD2 (5 bases). V shed 1 base and J shed 7 bases, with 16 bases lying between them. Germline V gene sequence: CDR1 GTSNPN, CDR2 SVGIG (reference sequence). The CDR3 extends over 14 amino acids. The CDR3 protein is CAWSGTLPGWTQYF. The CDR3 DNA sequence: TGTGCCTGGAGTGGCACTCTCCCGGGGTGGACCCAGTACTTC.

This clonotype has just a few counts. The rearrangement joins TRBV18 to TRBJ1-6; no clear D gene. The CDR3 is 14 amino acids. Germline CDR1 reads KGHSH; CDR2 reads LQKENI. Trimming took off 3 bases at V and 7 bases at J, with 10 bases between the two ends. This CDR3 is CASSPSEGNSPLHF. DNA for the CDR3: TGTGCCAGCTCACCGAGCGAGGGAAATTCACCCCTCCACTTT.

The sample holds a few counts of this clonotype. The V and J genes are TRBV4-2 and TRBJ1-2; D not certain. The germline V and J ends were trimmed by 4 bases and 7 bases, with 13 bases remaining between them. This CDR3 is 13 amino acids long. From germline, CDR1 is LGHNA and CDR2 YNFKEQ. The DNA of the CDR3 is TGTGCCAGCAGCCGGGAAGAAGGCCGTGGCTACACCTTC. Its translation: CASSREEGRGYTF.

This clonotype was seen a few times. The CDR3: CASSEDRDYEQYF. CDR3 sequence (DNA): TGTGCCAGCAGTGAGGACAGGGACTACGAGCAGTACTTC. The gene calls are TRBV2 and TRBJ2-7; 8 bases are a match to TRBD1. With 3 bases clipped from V and 3 bases from J, the junction kept 1 base outside the gene matches. The CDR3 has 13 residues. CDR1 is SNHLY, CDR2 FYNNEI, per germline.

This chain connects TRBV19 to TRBJ1-2; weak D call: TRBD1 (5 bases). CDR3 size: 14 residues. In germline, CDR1 is LNHDA, CDR2 SQIVND (reference sequence). V lost 4 bases and J lost 2, with 11 bases in between. The CDR3 is CASSTARGNYGYTF. CDR3 sequence (DNA): TGTGCCAGTAGTACCGCGCGGGGCAACTATGGCTACACCTTC.